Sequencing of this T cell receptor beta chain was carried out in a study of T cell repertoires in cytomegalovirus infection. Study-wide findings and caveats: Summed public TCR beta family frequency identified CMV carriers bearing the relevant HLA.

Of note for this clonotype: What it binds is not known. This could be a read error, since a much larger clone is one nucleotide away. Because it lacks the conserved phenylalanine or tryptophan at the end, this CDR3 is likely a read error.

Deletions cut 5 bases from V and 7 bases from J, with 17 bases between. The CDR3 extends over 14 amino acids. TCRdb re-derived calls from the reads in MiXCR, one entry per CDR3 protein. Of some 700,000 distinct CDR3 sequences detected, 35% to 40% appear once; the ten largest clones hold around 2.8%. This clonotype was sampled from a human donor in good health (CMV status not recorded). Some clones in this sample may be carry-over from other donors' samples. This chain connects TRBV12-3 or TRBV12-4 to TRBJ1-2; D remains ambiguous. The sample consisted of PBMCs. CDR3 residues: CASSPDPHTIGYTL. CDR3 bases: TGTGCCAGCAGTCCGGACCCCCATACAATTGGCTACACCTTA.